The T cell receptor beta chain described here comes from a study of cytomegalovirus exposure and HLA in healthy donors (dated by TCRdb to 2016 to 2017). General notes on the study: An earlier analysis of approximately 640 of the donors reported roughly 300 Gb of sequence data and 100 million to 140 million unique TCR beta sequences from 150 million to 200 million T cells. High-throughput TCR immunosequencing, statistical association of individual TCRs with disease status, and machine learning were combined to predict cytomegalovirus infection status. Four or five DR-DQ haplotypes were handled as single units for association and clustering because linkage in the cohort was strong. Typing coverage varied by locus: about 629-630 donors for A, B, C, DRB1 and DQB1; approximately 500 for DQA1; around 570 for DPA1; 400 to 480 for DPB1. An earlier analysis of approximately 580 of the donors used high-throughput TCR beta sequencing to judge whether each TCR beta V gene segment behaved as functional or pseudogenic. Every repertoire in the discovery cohort had been generated on one and the same sequencing platform. The T cell repertoires of 700 or so subjects were profiled by immunosequencing and related to cytomegalovirus serostatus. Of the 300 to 500 genotyped donors, over 80% were placed in the genetic ancestry cluster associated with self-reported Caucasian donors. HLA typing included class I and class II loci at four-digit resolution. In a later genetic analysis, genome-wide SNP genotypes for about three fifths of the 666 donors were used, and that subset was treated as a discovery cohort. The aim of the study was to test whether cataloging public T cell receptors could identify signatures of past pathogen exposure. Donor age, sex, ethnicity and CMV serostatus were collected together with the repertoire data. In the later analysis, no new phenotypic data were used to find candidate immune exposures; instead, reliance was placed on TCR beta sequences and their occurrence across donors. Roughly 300 gigabases of sequencing data and around 90 million unique TCR sequences made up an early release that covered over 550 HLA-typed donors. A separate validation cohort of more than 100 different subjects was used in addition to the 666-subject first cohort. A later analysis re-examined previously published TCR beta repertoires from roughly 650 donors and added high-resolution HLA genotyping to investigate patterns of TCR occurrence. Among some 400 genotyped donors of the cohort, an average of about 240,000 unique TCR beta nucleotide sequences were sequenced per donor, around 20% of them non-productive.

Points the paper makes about the study in general: In an earlier analysis of about 600 of the donors, most TCR beta V segments appeared in productive rearrangements about 90% or about 30% of the time, broadly matching IMGT annotations. A later analysis found that most CMV-associated TCR beta chains appeared HLA-restricted, with HLA associations seemingly driven largely by CMV exposure. Because HLA typing was unavailable for some donors at each locus, only the typed subset was used in association tests. When HLA alleles, especially DR and DQ, strongly co-occurred, TCR associations were difficult to assign to individual alleles. Linkage disequilibrium might explain the correlated functional status among segregating V segments, but an unknown experimental factor could not be excluded. Because the 87-base-pair reads could not distinguish some IMGT-functional V segments, including TRBV6-2 and TRBV6-3, those segments were excluded. In vitro tests confirmed that a few of the cytomegalovirus-associated TCR beta chains recognize cytomegalovirus antigens. According to a later analysis, TCR association rates differed among HLA loci, with DRB1 alleles showing the most associated TCRs and HLA-C alleles showing the fewest. It was suggested by the authors that the approach could potentially be generalized to other disease states and immunological phenotypes. The sequencing pipeline was judged likely to have produced a cluster of highly shared sequence variants as a technical artifact. In a later analysis, HLA-associated TCR beta chains were found to be more clonally expanded and to have lower generation probabilities than equally common non-associated chains. A later genetic analysis reported fewer N-insertions in productive TCRs among donors in an Asian-associated ancestry cluster than the roughly 720-donor mean. In the study, approximately 160 TCR beta chains were listed as associated with cytomegalovirus. A further reported finding was that TCR beta sequences accurately predicted the HLA-A and HLA-B alleles for most subjects in the first cohort. In both the original and validation cohorts, the classifier was reported to diagnose cytomegalovirus status with high specificity and sensitivity. Sequencing depth was assumed to be roughly uniform across donors in the presence/absence analyses, though that assumption may not hold. According to a later analysis, parvovirus B19, influenza, CMV and Epstein-Barr virus appeared linked to several top co-occurrence clusters. The cohort was sequenced for TCR beta chains only, and without alpha or paired-chain data the features that could be detected were limited. Because counts were too low, about 18 rarely observed V segments, including chromosome 9 orphons, were excluded from the earlier analysis of 587 of the donors. Most TCR sequences were observed very rarely across donors, whereas some public TCRs were present in many individuals. The only immune exposure information available for the cohort was CMV serostatus. V-gene and J-gene trimming of TCR beta chains was associated with a missense DCLRE1C variant in a later genetic analysis, and the association was replicated in an independent cohort. At a false discovery rate of 0.05, a later analysis linked approximately 18,000 TCR beta sequences to specific HLA alleles.

Reading the germline V gene gives CDR1 SGHRS and CDR2 YFSETQ. Measured from the cysteine to the phenylalanine, the CDR3 is 15 residues long. Only the CDR3 part of the read is kept: 45 bases, read in frame from the first base. Trimming removed 0 bases from V and 8 bases from J, leaving 14 bases between the germline ends. Library preparation was by the immunoSEQ multiplex PCR assay. For the multiplex PCR, a mixture combining 60 forward primers for TCR Vbeta segments and 13 reverse primers for TCR Jbeta segments was used. The CDR3 region of rearranged TCR beta genes was amplified from genomic DNA with a multiplex PCR assay. The amplified TCR beta libraries were sequenced on the Illumina HiSeq System as 87-base-pair reads. On the authors' methods: A later analysis counted 65 million to 90 million unique TCR beta chains across the 650 to 700 repertoires, and 9 million to 14 million of these chains were shared by at least two donors. Raw reads were error-corrected and collapsed into unique sequences by a nearest-neighbor algorithm in which closely related sequences were merged to remove PCR and sequencing errors. V, D and J gene segments were assigned by aligning CDR3 sequences to IMGT reference sequences. For a sequence to be retained, a match of at least six nucleotides to both a V gene segment and a J gene segment was required. Rearrangements were classified as productive when the CDR3 lacked stop codons and remained in frame with V and J, and all other rearrangements were classified as non-productive. Following IMGT convention, CDR3 was defined as the stretch from the second conserved V-encoded cysteine up to the conserved J-encoded phenylalanine. Sequences without an unambiguous match to a single V gene segment were excluded from the earlier analysis of approximately 560 of the donors. An earlier analysis of 587 of the donors called V segments functional above 56.7% productive rearrangements and segregating when the between-donor standard deviation exceeded 5%. A statistical classification framework was built to diagnose cytomegalovirus status from the catalog of TCR beta chain sequences. V and J gene assignment, in a later analysis, came from comparing TCR nucleotide sequences with IMGT/GENE-DB human TR gene sequences. A later analysis assigned CDR3 sequences and most-parsimonious VDJ recombination scenarios with the TCRdist pipeline. In a later analysis, every TCR beta chain was defined by the combination of its CDR3 amino acid sequence and its V-gene family, and reads without a unique V-gene family were dropped. A later analysis removed several hundred highly shared, low-generation-probability nucleotide sequences to deal with suspected cross-contamination and a sequencing artifact. In a later analysis, a clonal expansion index for each public chain was calculated from normalized within-repertoire ranks of inferred template counts. Generation probabilities in a later analysis came from a VDJ recombination model fitted to out-of-frame rearrangements, and those results were checked against IGoR. In a later analysis, TCR-TCR, TCR-HLA and TCR-CMV co-occurrence was scored with hypergeometric tests, and a repertoire-size bias correction was applied to TCR pairs. False discovery rates were estimated in a later analysis by permuting HLA or CMV assignments 20 times. In a later analysis, co-occurring TCRs were grouped using DBSCAN, with TCRdist sequence similarity added in when clustering inside HLA-allele-positive subsets. Repertoires with fewer than 30,000 or more than 120,000 public chains, plus five repertoires with anomalous nucleotide sharing, were excluded from co-occurrence clustering. Sourced from immuneACCESS, this table was stored by TCRdb with only in-frame sequences that have V and J called. A share of the clones is absent; for the studies checked, an unresolved V gene accounts for under half, and the remainder has no known explanation. The V and J calls and clone size come from that table; D and trimming were worked out from the DNA. For this sample, the table gives 55,000 to 75,000 clones. Together, the top ten hold about 1.7% of the sample.

The cohort comprised fewer than 700 healthy bone marrow donors. All cohort members were sampled while nominally healthy, although unrecorded immune exposures were likely present. The donor tested CMV seronegative and was one of the 352 seronegative cohort members. A peripheral blood sample was provided by each donor, and peripheral blood mononuclear cells were used for TCR beta sequencing. Genomic DNA was extracted from the blood cell samples with the Qiagen DNeasy Blood Extraction Kit. On this clone: Its antigen is still unknown.

The sequence is built from TRBV5-1 and TRBJ1-4; the D region possibly corresponds to TRBD1 (5 bases align). The clonotype comes from a woman under 40 in good health and CMV-seronegative. The sequenced sample was PBMCs. The CDR3 region has the sequence CASSLASQGGEKLFF. The nucleotide sequence is given as TGCGCCAGCAGCTTGGCTAGTCAGGGTGGAGAAAAACTGTTTTTT.